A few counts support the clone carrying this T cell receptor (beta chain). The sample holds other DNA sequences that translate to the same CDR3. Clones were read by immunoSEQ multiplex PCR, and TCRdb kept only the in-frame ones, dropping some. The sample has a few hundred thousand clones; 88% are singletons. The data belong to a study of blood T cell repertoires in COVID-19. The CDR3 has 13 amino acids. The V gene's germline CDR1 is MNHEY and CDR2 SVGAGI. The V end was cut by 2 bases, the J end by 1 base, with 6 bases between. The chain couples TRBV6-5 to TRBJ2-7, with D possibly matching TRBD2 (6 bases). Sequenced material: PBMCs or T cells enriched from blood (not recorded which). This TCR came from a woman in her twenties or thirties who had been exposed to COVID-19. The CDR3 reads CASSYGGSYEQYF. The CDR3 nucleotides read TGTGCCAGCAGTTACGGGGGGTCCTACGAGCAGTACTTC.